Included here is one T cell receptor (beta chain) sequence, with context. What it recognizes is unknown. The time point denotes: blood 4 weeks post-SBRT, at nephrectomy. Noted treatment: 15 Gy SBRT to primary tumor, nephrectomy 4 weeks later. Nephrectomy followed 15 Gy stereotactic body radiation by 4 weeks. Blood was sampled at baseline, 2 weeks and 4 weeks after SBRT. The patient's renal cell carcinoma had clear cell pathology. This specimen belongs to a study of radiation and T cells in renal cell carcinoma. Study-wide results and caveats: Top tumor clonotypes rose in blood 2 weeks post-radiation, then contracted.

The assay was immunoSEQ multiplex PCR, and TCRdb's table has in-frame clones only and misses some. The sample lists 130,000 to 150,000 clones, less than 90% occurring once. Germline V gene data show CDR1 as SGHTA and CDR2 as FQGNSA. With 4 bases removed from V and 0 bases from J, the gap between germline ends came to 7 bases. The CDR3 is 14 residues long. The receptor was derived from a woman aged 45-60 years with renal cell carcinoma. The chain couples TRBV7-2 to TRBJ1-3; D remains ambiguous. The input for sequencing was blood, taken from a patient whose treatment included radiotherapy and nephrectomy. The CDR3 nucleotides read TGTGCCAGCAGCTCAGATGTCTCTGGAAACACCATATATTTT. Its protein product is CASSSDVSGNTIYF.